The 4 T cell receptor beta chains listed next were all sequenced from one sample in a study of shared clonotypes between healthy human individuals. Sequencing used immunoSEQ multiplex PCR; TCRdb keeps in-frame clones, though not all of them. This sample has 800,000 to 950,000 clones, with about 97% found just once. Naive CD8 cells, CD45RO-negative and positively selected for CCR7, excluded terminally differentiated effector memory CD45RA+ cells. The sample comprised naive CD8+ T cells sorted from blood. The receptors were sampled from a man aged 25-45 years in good health.

The V and J genes are TRBV11-2 and TRBJ2-1, with TRBD1 identical over 8 bases. This CDR3 has 18 amino acids. V shed 4 bases and J 3 bases; nucleotides not matched to a gene: 14. Germline assignment: CDR1 SGHAT and CDR2 FQNNGV. Here the CDR3 reads CASSSWEGDRGVYNEQFF. For the CDR3, the DNA is TGTGCCAGCAGCTCCTGGGAAGGTGACAGGGGAGTCTACAATGAGCAGTTCTTC.

The CDR3 loop is CASSQATGRDEQYF. The CDR3 region has the DNA TGTGCCAGCAGCCAGGCAACAGGGAGGGACGAGCAGTACTTC. This rearrangement joins TRBV14 to TRBJ2-7, with D tentatively TRBD2 (7 bases). V was trimmed by 3 bases and J by 5 bases, leaving 14 bases between them. The CDR3 is 14 residues long. Germline V gene lookup returns CDR1 SGHDN and CDR2 FVKESK.

The genes are TRBV27 and TRBJ2-7; no reliable D call. V dropped 3 bases and J dropped 1 base, with 13 bases sitting between them. Germline V gene data show CDR1 as MNHEY and CDR2 as SMNVEV (reference sequence). This CDR3 region has 15 residues. The CDR3 DNA reads TGTGCCAGCAGTTTGTCCCTGGCGAGTTCCTACGAGCAGTACTTC. The encoded protein is CASSLSLASSYEQYF.

The chain couples TRBV7-8 to TRBJ2-5, with TRBD2 as a possible D gene (5 bases). The CDR3 spans 13 residues. The germline V gene has CDR1 SGHVS and CDR2 FQNEAQ. V dropped 4 bases and J dropped 10 bases, with 16 bases sitting between them. CDR3 DNA sequence: TGTGCCAGCAGCTCCCTTAGCGCCCGGGGCCAGTACTTC. Translated, it gives CASSSLSARGQYF.